The 2 T cell receptor beta chains listed next were all sequenced from one sample in a study of T-cell reconstitution after alpha-beta-depleted transplantation in children. This sample's TCRbeta library carried unique molecular identifier barcodes. In TCRdb, the PCR reads were re-called with MiXCR into one record per CDR3 protein. This table holds under 70,000 distinct CDR3 sequences, approximately 10% found once. The source material was PBMCs, sampled before TCRalphabeta/CD19-depleted stem cell transplant. The receptors come from a boy aged 5-17 years with acute myeloid leukemia, due to receive a stem cell transplant.

This clonotype was observed many times. V is TRBV5-6 and J is TRBJ2-3; D could derive from TRBD1 or TRBD2 (5 bases each). Germline CDR1 reads SGHDT; CDR2 reads YYEEEE. V shed 0 bases and J shed 1 base, with 9 bases lying between them. The CDR3 consists of 15 residues. Here the CDR3 DNA reads TGTGCCAGCAGCTTGGGGGGGTCCCGCACAGATACGCAGTATTTT. This codes for CASSLGGSRTDTQYF.

This clonotype has at least ten counts. The rearrangement joins TRBV20-1 to TRBJ2-5, with TRBD1 as a possible D gene (5 bases). The germline V gene has CDR1 DFQATT and CDR2 SNEGSKA (reference sequence). Trimming took off 6 bases at V and 5 bases at J, with 16 bases between the two ends. This CDR3 contains 13 residues. The chain's CDR3 is CSAQPRARETQYF. CDR3 sequence (DNA): TGCAGTGCCCAACCCAGGGCTAGGGAGACCCAGTACTTC.